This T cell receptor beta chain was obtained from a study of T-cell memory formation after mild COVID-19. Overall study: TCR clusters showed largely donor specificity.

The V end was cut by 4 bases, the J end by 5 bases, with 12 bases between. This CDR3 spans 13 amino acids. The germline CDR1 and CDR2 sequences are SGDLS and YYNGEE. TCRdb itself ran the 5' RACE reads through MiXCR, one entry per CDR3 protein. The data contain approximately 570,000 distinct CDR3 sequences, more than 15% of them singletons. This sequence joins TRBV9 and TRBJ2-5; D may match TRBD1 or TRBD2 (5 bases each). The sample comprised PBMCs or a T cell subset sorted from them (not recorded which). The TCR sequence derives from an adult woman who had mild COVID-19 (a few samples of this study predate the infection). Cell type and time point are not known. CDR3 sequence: CASSFGALETQYF. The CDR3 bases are TGTGCCAGCAGCTTCGGGGCCCTGGAGACCCAGTACTTC.